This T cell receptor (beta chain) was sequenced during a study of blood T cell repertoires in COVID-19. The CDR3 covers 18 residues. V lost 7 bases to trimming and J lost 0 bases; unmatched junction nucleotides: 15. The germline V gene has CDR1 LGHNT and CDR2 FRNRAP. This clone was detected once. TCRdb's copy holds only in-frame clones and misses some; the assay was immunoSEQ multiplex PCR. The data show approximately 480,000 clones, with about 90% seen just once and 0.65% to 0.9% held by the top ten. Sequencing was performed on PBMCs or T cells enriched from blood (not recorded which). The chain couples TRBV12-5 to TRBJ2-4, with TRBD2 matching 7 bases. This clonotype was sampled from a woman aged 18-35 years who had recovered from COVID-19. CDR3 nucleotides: TGTGCTAGTGTTCCGATAAATAGCGGGTCAATAGCCAAAAACATTCAGTACTTC. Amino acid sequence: CASVPINSGSIAKNIQYF. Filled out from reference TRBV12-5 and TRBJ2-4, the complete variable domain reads DARVTQTPRHKVTEMGQEVTMRCQPILGHNTVFWYRQTMMQGLELLAYFRNRAPLDDSGMPKDRFSAEMPDATLATLKIQPSEPRDSAVYFCASVPINSGSIAKNIQYFGAGTRLSVL.